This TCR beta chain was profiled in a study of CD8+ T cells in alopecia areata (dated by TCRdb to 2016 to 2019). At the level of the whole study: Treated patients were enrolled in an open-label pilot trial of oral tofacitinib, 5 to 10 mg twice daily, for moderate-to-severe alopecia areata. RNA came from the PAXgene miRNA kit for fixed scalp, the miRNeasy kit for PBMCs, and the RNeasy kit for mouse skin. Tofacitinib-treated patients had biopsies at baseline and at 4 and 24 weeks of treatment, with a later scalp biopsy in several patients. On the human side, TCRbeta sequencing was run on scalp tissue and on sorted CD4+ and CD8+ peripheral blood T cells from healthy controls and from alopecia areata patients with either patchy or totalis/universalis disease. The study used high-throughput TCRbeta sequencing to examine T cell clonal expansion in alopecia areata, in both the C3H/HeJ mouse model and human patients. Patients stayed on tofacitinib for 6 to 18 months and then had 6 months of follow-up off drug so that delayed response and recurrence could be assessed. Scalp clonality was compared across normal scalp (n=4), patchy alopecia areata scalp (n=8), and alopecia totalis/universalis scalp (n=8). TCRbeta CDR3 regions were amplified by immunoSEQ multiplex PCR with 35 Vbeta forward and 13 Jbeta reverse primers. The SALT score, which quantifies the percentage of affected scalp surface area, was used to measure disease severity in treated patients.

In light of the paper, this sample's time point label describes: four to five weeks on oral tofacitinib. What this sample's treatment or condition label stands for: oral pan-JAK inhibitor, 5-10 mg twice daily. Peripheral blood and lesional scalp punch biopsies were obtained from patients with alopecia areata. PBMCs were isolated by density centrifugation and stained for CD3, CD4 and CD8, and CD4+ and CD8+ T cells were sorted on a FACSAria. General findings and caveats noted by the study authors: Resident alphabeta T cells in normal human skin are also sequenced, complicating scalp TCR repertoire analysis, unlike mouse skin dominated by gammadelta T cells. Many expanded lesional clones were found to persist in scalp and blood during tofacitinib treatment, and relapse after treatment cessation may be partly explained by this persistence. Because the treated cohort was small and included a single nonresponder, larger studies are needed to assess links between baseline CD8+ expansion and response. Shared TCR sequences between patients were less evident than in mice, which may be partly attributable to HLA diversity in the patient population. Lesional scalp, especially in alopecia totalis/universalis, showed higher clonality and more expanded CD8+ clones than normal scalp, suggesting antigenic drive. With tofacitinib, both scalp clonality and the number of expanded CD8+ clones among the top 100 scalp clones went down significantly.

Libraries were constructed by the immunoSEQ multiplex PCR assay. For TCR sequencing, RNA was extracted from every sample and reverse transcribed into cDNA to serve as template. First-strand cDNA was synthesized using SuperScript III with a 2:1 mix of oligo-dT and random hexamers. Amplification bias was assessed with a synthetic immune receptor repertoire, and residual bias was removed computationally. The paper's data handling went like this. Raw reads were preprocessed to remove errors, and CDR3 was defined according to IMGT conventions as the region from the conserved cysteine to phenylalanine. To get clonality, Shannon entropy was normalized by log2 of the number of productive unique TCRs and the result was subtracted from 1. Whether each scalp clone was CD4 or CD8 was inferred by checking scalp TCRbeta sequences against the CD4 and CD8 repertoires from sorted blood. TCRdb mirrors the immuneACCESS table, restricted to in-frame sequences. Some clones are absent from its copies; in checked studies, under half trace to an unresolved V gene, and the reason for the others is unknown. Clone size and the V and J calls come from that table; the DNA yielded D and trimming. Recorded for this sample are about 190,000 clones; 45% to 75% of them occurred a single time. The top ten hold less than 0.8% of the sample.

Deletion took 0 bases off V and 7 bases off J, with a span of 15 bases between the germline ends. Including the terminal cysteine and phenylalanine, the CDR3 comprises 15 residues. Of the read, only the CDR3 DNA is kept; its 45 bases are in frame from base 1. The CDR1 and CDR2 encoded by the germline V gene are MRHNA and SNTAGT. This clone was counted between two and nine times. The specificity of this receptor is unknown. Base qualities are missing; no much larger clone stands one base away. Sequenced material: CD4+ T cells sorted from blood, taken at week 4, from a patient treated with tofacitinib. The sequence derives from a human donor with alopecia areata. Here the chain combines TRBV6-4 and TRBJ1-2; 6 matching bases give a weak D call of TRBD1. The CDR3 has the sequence CASSDSSGATRGYTF. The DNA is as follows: TGTGCCAGCAGTGACTCGTCGGGGGCTACGCGTGGCTACACCTTC.